Listed below are T cell receptor beta chains from one sample, sequenced in a study of T cell responses to AZD1222 COVID-19 vaccine. Using immunoSEQ multiplex PCR, the repertoire was profiled, and TCRdb retains in-frame clones only, with some absent. The sample comprises 120,000 or so clones, about 89% of which are singletons, and approximately 12% rests with the top ten. The specimen comprised peripheral blood, sampled on day 0 of MenACWY control vaccination. The receptors stem from an adult in good health. Both conserved end residues are part of each CDR3. D genes are given only for firm matches. A row's size may be missing; if present it is once, few, many or a size class.

NA	TRBV6-5	TRBD1	TRBJ1-1	TGTGCCGGAAGGACAGGGATGAACACTGAAGCTTTCTTT	CAGRTGMNTEAFF
NA	TRBV6-2/TRBV6-3	TRBD2	TRBJ2-1	TGTGCCAGCAGTCATCCTTTGAAGCGGGAGTTTAGGAATGAGCAGTTCTTC	CASSHPLKREFRNEQFF
NA	TRBV10-2	NA	TRBJ2-7	TGCGCCAGCAGTGACACAGGACCGGCGGCCATTTTC	CASSDTGPAAIF
NA	TRBV6-5	NA	TRBJ2-1	TGTGCCAGCATCCAAAGCGGGTCTTACAGAAATGAGCAGTTCTTC	CASIQSGSYRNEQFF
NA	TRBV5-1	TRBD1	TRBJ2-1	TGCGCCAGCAGCTTGGCAGGGGGCAGTAGTTTAAATGAGCAGTTCTTC	CASSLAGGSSLNEQFF
NA	TRBV6-2/TRBV6-3	TRBD2	TRBJ2-7	TGTGCCAGCAGTCACCCGGGACTAGCGCGCTACGAGCAGTACTTC	CASSHPGLARYEQYF
NA	TRBV5-1	NA	TRBJ1-1	TGCGCCAGCAGCTCCCGAGATGGAGATGAAGCTTTCTTT	CASSSRDGDEAFF
NA	TRBV13	NA	TRBJ1-1	TGTGCCAGCAGCTTATTTTCCCCTGAAGCTTTCTTT	CASSLFSPEAFF
NA	TRBV6-1	NA	TRBJ1-1	TGTGCCAGCAGCACACAGGGCATGAACACTGAAGCTTTCTTT	CASSTQGMNTEAFF
NA	TRBV5-5	NA	TRBJ2-7	TGTGCCAGCAGCTTGGGAGAGTACGAGCAGTACTTC	CASSLGEYEQYF
NA	TRBV5-1	TRBD2	TRBJ2-2	TGCGCCAGCAGCTTGCGGGGGGGCTCCCTCACCGGGGAGCTGTTTTTT	CASSLRGGSLTGELFF
once	TRBV6-5	NA	TRBJ1-2	TGTGCCACCCTGGGACGGGCCCTTGGCTACACCTTC	CATLGRALGYTF
NA	TRBV4-2	NA	TRBJ2-1	TGTGCCAGCAGCCATAGCTGGGGGGACTACAATGAGCAGTTCTTC	CASSHSWGDYNEQFF
NA	TRBV9	NA	TRBJ2-1	TGTGCCAGCAGCGTAGACCGGACCAATGAGCAGTTCTTC	CASSVDRTNEQFF
NA	TRBV27	TRBD2	TRBJ2-7	TGTGCCAGCAGTTTATCAGCGGGATTTAACGAGCAGTACTTC	CASSLSAGFNEQYF
NA	TRBV5-1	TRBD2	TRBJ2-1	TGCGCCAGCAGTGGGACTAGCGGGAGGGTGAATGAGCAGTTCTTC	CASSGTSGRVNEQFF
NA	TRBV30	TRBD1	TRBJ2-2	TGTGCCTGGAGTTGGGACAGGGTCGGTACCGGGGAGCTGTTTTTT	CAWSWDRVGTGELFF
NA	TRBV12-3/TRBV12-4	NA	TRBJ2-4	TGTGCCAGCAGACTAGCTTTCTTCCCCATTCAGTACTTC	CASRLAFFPIQYF
NA	TRBV2	TRBD2	TRBJ2-5	TGTGCCAGCAGTGAAGCGCTTCAGGCTAGCGGGAGGCCCTACCAAGAGACCCAGTACTTC	CASSEALQASGRPYQETQYF
NA	TRBV5-1	TRBD1	TRBJ1-1	TGCGCCAGCAGCGGTGGGACAGTGAACACTGAAGCTTTCTTT	CASSGGTVNTEAFF
NA	TRBV6-5	TRBD2	TRBJ2-5	TGTGCCAGCAGTCGTAGACTAGCGTGGGAGACCCAGTACTTC	CASSRRLAWETQYF
once	TRBV11-3	NA	TRBJ2-4	TGTGCCAGCAGCTTAGGGGGCGCGGCCAAAAACATTCAGTACTTC	CASSLGGAAKNIQYF
NA	TRBV3-1/TRBV3-2	NA	TRBJ2-5	TGTGCCAGCAGCCAGCCACCGAGGGGGACCCAGTACTTC	CASSQPPRGTQYF
NA	TRBV5-1	NA	TRBJ1-5	TGCGCCAGCAGGAGAGGGGTAACTAGCAATCAGCCCCAGCATTTT	CASRRGVTSNQPQHF
NA	TRBV7-9	NA	TRBJ2-7	TGTGCCAGCAGCGGGGACGTAAACGAGCAGTACTTC	CASSGDVNEQYF
NA	TRBV5-1	TRBD1	TRBJ2-2	TGCGCCAGCAGCTTGGAGGGACAGTACACCGGGGAGCTGTTTTTT	CASSLEGQYTGELFF
NA	TRBV29-1	NA	TRBJ1-1	TGCAGCGTTGAAGGGCAGGGGACTATGAACACTGAAGCTTTCTTT	CSVEGQGTMNTEAFF
NA	TRBV18	TRBD1	TRBJ1-1	TGTGCCAGCTCAACACAGGGGCTGAACACTGAAGCTTTCTTT	CASSTQGLNTEAFF
NA	TRBV6-5	NA	TRBJ2-1	TGTGCCAGCAGTTTGCGGGATGAGCAGTTCTTC	CASSLRDEQFF
NA	TRBV11-3	NA	TRBJ2-2	TGTGCCAGCAGCTTAGAAGGGACCAACACCGGGGAGCTGTTTTTT	CASSLEGTNTGELFF
few	TRBV7-7	TRBD2	TRBJ2-5	TGTGCCAGCAGCTTAGAAGTGACTAGCGGGAGGACTGAGACCCAGTACTTC	CASSLEVTSGRTETQYF
few	TRBV2	NA	TRBJ1-2	TGTGCCAGCAGTGAACTGGGCCAGGGTTATGGCTACACCTTC	CASSELGQGYGYTF
NA	TRBV2	TRBD2	TRBJ2-1	TGTGCCAGCAGAGAACAATCATCCGGGACTAGCGTCAATGAGCAGTTCTTC	CASREQSSGTSVNEQFF
NA	TRBV6-2/TRBV6-3	NA	TRBJ2-7	TGTGCCAGCAGTGGCTCCAGGAGACTTTCTCCTTACGAGCAGTACTTC	CASSGSRRLSPYEQYF
once	TRBV11-2	TRBD1	TRBJ2-1	TGTGCCAGCAGCTTAGATCCGGGACAGGGCTACAATGAGCAGTTCTTC	CASSLDPGQGYNEQFF
NA	TRBV27	NA	TRBJ1-1	TGTGCCAGCAGTTTGTCCAGGAAGAACACTGAAGCTTTCTTT	CASSLSRKNTEAFF
NA	TRBV11-3	TRBD2	TRBJ2-7	TGTGCCAGCAGCTTATCCGGGAGGGTATCCGAGCAGTACTTC	CASSLSGRVSEQYF
NA	TRBV3-1/TRBV3-2	NA	TRBJ1-2	TGTGCCAGCAGTCCTTCGAGGAGTCGAAGGTATGGCTACACCTTC	CASSPSRSRRYGYTF
NA	TRBV30	TRBD1	TRBJ1-6	TGTGCCTGGAGTCCGGGACAGGGGGGAATGGCCCTCCACTTT	CAWSPGQGGMALHF
NA	TRBV7-2	TRBD2	TRBJ2-7	TGTGCCAGCAGCTTAGAAGCGGGAGGCTACGAGCAGTACTTC	CASSLEAGGYEQYF
NA	TRBV5-6	TRBD1	TRBJ1-2	TGTGCCAGCAGCCACGGGACACAGGGGGCTATAAACTATGGCTACACCTTC	CASSHGTQGAINYGYTF
NA	TRBV10-3	TRBD1	TRBJ2-7	TGTGCCATCAGGGAGGACAGGGTATCCTACGAGCAGTACTTC	CAIREDRVSYEQYF
NA	TRBV11-3	NA	TRBJ2-1	TGTGCCAGCAGCTTTATAGGGGGGGGTTACAATGAGCAGTTCTTC	CASSFIGGGYNEQFF